Here is one T cell receptor beta chain with its context. TCRdb's table, derived via immunoSEQ multiplex PCR, lists solely in-frame clones and lacks some. The sample contains 25,000 to 30,000 clones, roughly 92% of which appear only once. These data come from a study of chemoradiotherapy in HPV16-positive cancers. Samples were taken several times over chemoradiotherapy. CDR3 size: 14 residues. Trimming cost V 4 bases and J 4 bases, with 13 bases left between them. Germline V CDR1 and CDR2: LNHDA, SQIVND (reference sequence). Sequencing used blood, obtained from a patient who underwent chemoradiotherapy. The TCR was taken from a human donor with HPV-associated anogenital cancer. J is TRBJ2-5 and V is TRBV19, with D unclear. CDR3 amino acids: CASSNGWGAETQYF. Written as DNA, the CDR3 is TGTGCCAGTAGTAACGGTTGGGGTGCAGAGACCCAGTACTTC.